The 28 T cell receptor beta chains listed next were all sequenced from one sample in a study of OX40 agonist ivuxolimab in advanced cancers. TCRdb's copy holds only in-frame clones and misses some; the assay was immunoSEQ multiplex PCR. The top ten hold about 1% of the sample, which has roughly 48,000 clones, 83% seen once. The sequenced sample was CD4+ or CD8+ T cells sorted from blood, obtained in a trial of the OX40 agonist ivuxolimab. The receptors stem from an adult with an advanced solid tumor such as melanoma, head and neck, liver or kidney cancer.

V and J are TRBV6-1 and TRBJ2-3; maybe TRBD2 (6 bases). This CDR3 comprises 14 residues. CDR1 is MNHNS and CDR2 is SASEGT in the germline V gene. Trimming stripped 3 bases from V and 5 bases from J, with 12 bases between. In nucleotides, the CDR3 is TGTGCCAGCAGTGACGTTACAGCGGGAGATACGCAGTATTTT. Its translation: CASSDVTAGDTQYF.

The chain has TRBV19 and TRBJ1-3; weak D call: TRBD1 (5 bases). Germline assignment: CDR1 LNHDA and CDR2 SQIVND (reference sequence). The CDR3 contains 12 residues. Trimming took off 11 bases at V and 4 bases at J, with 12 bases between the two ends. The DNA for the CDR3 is TGTGCCGGGACCCTTGGCGGAAACACCATATATTTT. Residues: CAGTLGGNTIYF.

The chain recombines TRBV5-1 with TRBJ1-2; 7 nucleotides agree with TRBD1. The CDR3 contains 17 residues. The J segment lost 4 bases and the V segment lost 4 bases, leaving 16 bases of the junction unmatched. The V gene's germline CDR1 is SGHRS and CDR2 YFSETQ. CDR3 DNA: TGCGCCAGCAGCCCCCAGGGGGAGGGGGGCCTCCTCTATGGCTACACCTTC. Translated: CASSPQGEGGLLYGYTF. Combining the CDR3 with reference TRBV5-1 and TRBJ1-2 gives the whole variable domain KAGVTQTPRYLIKTRGQQVTLSCSPISGHRSVSWYQQTPGQGLQFLFEYFSETQRNKGNFPGRFSGRQFSNSRSEMNVSTLELGDSALYLCASSPQGEGGLLYGYTFGSGTRLTVV.

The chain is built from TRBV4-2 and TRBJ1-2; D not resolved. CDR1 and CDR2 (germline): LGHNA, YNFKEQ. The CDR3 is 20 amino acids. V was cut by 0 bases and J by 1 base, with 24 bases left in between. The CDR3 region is CASSQELVRGGTVGNYGYTF. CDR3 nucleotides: TGTGCCAGCAGCCAAGAGCTCGTCCGGGGAGGAACTGTTGGTAACTATGGCTACACCTTC.

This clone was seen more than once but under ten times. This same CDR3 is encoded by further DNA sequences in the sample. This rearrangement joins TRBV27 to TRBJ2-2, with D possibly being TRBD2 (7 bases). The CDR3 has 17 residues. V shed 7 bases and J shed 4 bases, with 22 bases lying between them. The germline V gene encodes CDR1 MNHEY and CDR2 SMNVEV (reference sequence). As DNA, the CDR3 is TGTGCCAGCATACGAGCCTGGGGGGGGGCAGGCACCGGGGAGCTGTTTTTT. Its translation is CASIRAWGGAGTGELFF.

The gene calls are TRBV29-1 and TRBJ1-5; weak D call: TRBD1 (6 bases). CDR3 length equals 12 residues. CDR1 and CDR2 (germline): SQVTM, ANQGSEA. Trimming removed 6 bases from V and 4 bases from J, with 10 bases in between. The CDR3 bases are TGCAGCGTCGGACAGCCGAATCAGCCCCAGCATTTT. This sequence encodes CSVGQPNQPQHF.

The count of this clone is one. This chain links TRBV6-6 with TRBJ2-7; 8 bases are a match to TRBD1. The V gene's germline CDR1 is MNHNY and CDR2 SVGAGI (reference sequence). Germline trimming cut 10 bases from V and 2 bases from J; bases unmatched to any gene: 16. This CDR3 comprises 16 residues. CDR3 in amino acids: CAISSGMGTGTYEQYF. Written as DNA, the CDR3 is TGTGCCATCAGCTCGGGGATGGGGACAGGAACCTACGAGCAGTACTTC.

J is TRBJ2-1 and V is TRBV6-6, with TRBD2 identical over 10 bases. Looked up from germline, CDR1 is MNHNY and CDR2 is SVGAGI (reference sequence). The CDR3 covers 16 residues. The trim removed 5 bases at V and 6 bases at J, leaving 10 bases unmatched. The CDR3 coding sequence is TGTGCCAGCAGTAGCTCCTTAGCGGGGGGTTTCAATGAGCAGTTCTTC. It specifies CASSSSLAGGFNEQFF.

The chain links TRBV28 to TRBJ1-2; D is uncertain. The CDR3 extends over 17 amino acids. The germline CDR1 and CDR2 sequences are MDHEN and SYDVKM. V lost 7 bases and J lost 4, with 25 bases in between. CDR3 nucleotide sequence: TGTGCCAGCAAGTCCTCCTACCGTGAGGGTGGCGGCTATGGCTACACCTTC. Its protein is CASKSSYREGGGYGYTF.

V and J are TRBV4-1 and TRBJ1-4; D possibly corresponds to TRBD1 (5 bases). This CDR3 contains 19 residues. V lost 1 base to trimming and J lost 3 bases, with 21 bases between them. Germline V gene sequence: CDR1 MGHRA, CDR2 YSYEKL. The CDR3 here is CASSQVWGLAGLANEKLFF. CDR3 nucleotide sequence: TGCGCCAGCAGCCAAGTTTGGGGTCTGGCGGGACTGGCTAATGAAAAACTGTTTTTT.

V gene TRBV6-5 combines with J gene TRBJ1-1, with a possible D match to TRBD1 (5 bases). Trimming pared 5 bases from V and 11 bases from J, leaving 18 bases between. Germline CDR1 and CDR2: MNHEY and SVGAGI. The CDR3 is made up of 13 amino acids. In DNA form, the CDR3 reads TGTGCCAGCAGTGCCAGGGTACCGGTTCGGGCTTTCTTT. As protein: CASSARVPVRAFF.

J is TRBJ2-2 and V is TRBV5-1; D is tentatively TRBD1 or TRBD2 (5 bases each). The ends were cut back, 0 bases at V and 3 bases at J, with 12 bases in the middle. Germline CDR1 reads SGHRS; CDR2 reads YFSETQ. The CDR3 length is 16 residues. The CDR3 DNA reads TGCGCCAGCAGCTTGGCACCGGGGCGCGACACCGGGGAGCTGTTTTTT. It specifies CASSLAPGRDTGELFF. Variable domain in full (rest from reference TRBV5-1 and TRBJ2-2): KAGVTQTPRYLIKTRGQQVTLSCSPISGHRSVSWYQQTPGQGLQFLFEYFSETQRNKGNFPGRFSGRQFSNSRSEMNVSTLELGDSALYLCASSLAPGRDTGELFFGEGSRLTVL.

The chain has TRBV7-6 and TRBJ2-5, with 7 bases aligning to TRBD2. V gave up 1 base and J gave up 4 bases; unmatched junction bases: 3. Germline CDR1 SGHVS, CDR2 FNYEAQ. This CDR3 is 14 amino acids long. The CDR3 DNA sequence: TGTGCCAGCAGCTTAGGGGGGGGTATAGAGACCCAGTACTTC. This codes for CASSLGGGIETQYF.

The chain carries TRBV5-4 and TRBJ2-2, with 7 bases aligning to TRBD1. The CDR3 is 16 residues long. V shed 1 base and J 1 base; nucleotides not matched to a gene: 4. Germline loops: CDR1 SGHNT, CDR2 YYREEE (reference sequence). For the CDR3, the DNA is TGTGCCAGCAGCTTGCCACGGGACAGGAACACCGGGGAGCTGTTTTTT. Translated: CASSLPRDRNTGELFF.

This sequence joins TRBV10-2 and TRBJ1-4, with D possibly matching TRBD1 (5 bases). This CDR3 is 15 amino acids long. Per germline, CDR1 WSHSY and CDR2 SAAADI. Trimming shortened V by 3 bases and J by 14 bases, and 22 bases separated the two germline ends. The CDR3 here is CASSELRGADRLLFF. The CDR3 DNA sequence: TGCGCCAGCAGTGAATTGAGAGGGGCAGATCGACTGCTGTTTTTT.

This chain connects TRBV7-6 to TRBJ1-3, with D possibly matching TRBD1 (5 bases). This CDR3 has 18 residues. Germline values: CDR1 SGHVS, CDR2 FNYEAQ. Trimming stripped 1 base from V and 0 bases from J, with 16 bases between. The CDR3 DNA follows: TGTGCCAGCAGCTTAGGGGGGTCAGCTGCCTACTCTGGAAACACCATATATTTT. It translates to CASSLGGSAAYSGNTIYF.

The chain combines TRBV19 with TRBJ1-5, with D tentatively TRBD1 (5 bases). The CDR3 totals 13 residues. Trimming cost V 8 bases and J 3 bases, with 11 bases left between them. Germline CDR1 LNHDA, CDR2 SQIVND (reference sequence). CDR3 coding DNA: TGTGCCAGTCGTCGGACAACCAATCAGCCCCAGCATTTT. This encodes CASRRTTNQPQHF.

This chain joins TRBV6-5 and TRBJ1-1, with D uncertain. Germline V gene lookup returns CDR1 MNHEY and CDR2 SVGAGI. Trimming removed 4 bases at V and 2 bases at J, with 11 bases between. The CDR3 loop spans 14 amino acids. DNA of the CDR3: TGTGCCAGCAGTTCCTGGACGGGAAACACTGAAGCTTTCTTT. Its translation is CASSSWTGNTEAFF.

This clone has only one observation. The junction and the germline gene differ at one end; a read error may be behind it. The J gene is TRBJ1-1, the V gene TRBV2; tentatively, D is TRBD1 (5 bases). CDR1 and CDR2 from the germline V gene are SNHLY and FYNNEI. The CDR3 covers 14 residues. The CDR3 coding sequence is TGTGCCAGCAGAGAAGGGGTCCTGAACACTGAAGCTTTCTTT. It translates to CASREGVLNTEAFF.

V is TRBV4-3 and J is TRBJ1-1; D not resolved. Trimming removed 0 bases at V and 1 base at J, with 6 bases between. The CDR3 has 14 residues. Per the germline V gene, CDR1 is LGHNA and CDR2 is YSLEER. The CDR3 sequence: CASSQDPENTEAFF. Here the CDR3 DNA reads TGCGCCAGCAGCCAAGACCCAGAGAACACTGAAGCTTTCTTT.

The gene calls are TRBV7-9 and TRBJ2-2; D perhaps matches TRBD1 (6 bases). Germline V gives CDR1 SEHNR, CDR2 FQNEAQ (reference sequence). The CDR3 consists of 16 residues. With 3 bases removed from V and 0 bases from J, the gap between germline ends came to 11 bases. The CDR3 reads CASSLVQGSNTGELFF. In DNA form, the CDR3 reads TGTGCCAGCAGCTTGGTCCAGGGGTCGAACACCGGGGAGCTGTTTTTT. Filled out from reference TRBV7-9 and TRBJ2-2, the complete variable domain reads DTGVSQNPRHKITKRGQNVTFRCDPISEHNRLYWYRQTLGQGPEFLTYFQNEAQLEKSRLLSDRFSAERPKGSFSTLEIQRTEQGDSAMYLCASSLVQGSNTGELFFGEGSRLTVL.

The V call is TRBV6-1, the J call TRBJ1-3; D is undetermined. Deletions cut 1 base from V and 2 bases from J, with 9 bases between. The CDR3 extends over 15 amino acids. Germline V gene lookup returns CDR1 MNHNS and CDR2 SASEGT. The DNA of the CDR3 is TGTGCCAGCAGTGAAGGTCGGGGTACTGGAAACACCATATATTTT. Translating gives CASSEGRGTGNTIYF.

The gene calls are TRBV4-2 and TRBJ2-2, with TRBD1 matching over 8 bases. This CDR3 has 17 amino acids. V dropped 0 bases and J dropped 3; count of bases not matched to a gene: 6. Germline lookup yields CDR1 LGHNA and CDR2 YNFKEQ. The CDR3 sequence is CASSQDRGRLYTGELFF. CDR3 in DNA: TGTGCCAGCAGCCAAGACAGGGGGCGTTTATACACCGGGGAGCTGTTTTTT.

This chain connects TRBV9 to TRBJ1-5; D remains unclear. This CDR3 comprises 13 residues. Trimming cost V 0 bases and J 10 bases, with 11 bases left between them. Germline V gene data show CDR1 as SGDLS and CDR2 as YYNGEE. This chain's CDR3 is CASSVALDRPQHF. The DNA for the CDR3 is TGTGCCAGCAGCGTAGCTCTAGATAGACCCCAGCATTTT. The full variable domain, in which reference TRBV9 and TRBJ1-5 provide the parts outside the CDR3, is DSGVTQTPKHLITATGQRVTLRCSPRSGDLSVYWYQQSLDQGLQFLIQYYNGEERAKGNILERFSAQQFPDLHSELNLSSLELGDSALYFCASSVALDRPQHFGDGTRLSIL.

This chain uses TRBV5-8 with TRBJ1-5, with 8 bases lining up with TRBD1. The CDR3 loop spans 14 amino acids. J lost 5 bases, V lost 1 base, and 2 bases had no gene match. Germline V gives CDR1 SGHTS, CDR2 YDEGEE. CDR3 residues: CASSLYRGDQPQHF. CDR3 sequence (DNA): TGTGCCAGCAGCTTGTACAGGGGGGATCAGCCCCAGCATTTT. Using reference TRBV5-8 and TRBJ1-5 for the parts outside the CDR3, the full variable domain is EAGVTQSPTHLIKTRGQQATLRCSPISGHTSVYWYQQALGLGLQFLLWYDEGEERNRGNFPPRFSGRQFPNYSSELNVNALELEDSALYLCASSLYRGDQPQHFGDGTRLSIL.

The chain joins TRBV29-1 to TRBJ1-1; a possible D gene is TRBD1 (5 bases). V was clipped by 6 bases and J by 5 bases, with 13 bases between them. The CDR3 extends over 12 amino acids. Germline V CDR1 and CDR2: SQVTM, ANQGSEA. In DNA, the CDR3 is TGCAGCGTCTTTGGGGGACGAACTGAAGCTTTCTTT. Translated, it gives CSVFGGRTEAFF.

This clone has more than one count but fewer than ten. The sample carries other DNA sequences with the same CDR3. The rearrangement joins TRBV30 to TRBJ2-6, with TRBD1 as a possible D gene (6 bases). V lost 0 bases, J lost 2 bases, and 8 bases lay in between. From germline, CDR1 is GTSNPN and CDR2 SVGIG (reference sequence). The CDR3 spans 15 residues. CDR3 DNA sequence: TGTGCCTGGAGTGTAGGGGGTACTGGGGCCAACGTCCTGACTTTC. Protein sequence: CAWSVGGTGANVLTF.

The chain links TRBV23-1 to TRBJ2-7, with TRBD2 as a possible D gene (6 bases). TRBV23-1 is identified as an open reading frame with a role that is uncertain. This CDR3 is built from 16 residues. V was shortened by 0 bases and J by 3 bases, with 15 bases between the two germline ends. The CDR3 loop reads CASSQSMEGWVYEQYF. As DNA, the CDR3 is TGCGCCAGCAGTCAATCGATGGAGGGATGGGTCTACGAGCAGTACTTC.